This T cell receptor (beta chain) was found in a study of PD-L1 blockade in urothelial cancer. Background on the study: Samples came from 3 weeks, at the second dose, and 6 weeks into treatment. Overall study findings and caveats: Below-median TCR clonality that was measured in pretreatment blood predicted better survival.

The table lists this clone with a count of one. What it binds is not known. The protocol was immunoSEQ multiplex PCR, while the TCRdb copy is restricted to in-frame clones and leaves out a portion. The sample lists about 88,000 clones, more than 85% occurring once. Trimming removed 0 bases at V and 0 bases at J, with 8 bases between. This CDR3 region has 15 residues. Germline V gene data show CDR1 as LGHNA and CDR2 as YSLEER. This specimen was PBMCs, taken around atezolizumab (anti-PD-L1) treatment. This TCR derives from a man between 60 and 75 years old with urothelial cancer. The chain couples TRBV4-3 to TRBJ1-2; D is unresolved. The CDR3 loop reads CASSQEPRTNYGYTF. CDR3 nucleotides: TGCGCCAGCAGCCAAGAGCCCAGAACTAACTATGGCTACACCTTC.